This TCR beta chain was retrieved from a study of T cell responses to AZD1222 COVID-19 vaccine (dated by TCRdb to the early 2020s). Study-level background: Because spike-specific TCR depth and breadth did not differ between the two schedules, AZD1222 recipients who got a second dose at roughly 4 weeks were pooled with those who got a second dose at roughly 12 weeks. TCR sequencing covered more than 230 trial participants: 200 to 220 given two doses of AZD1222 and about 26 given two doses of MenACWY control vaccine. Trial participants were enrolled into age subgroups of 18-55, 56-69 and 70-plus years, which contained 148, 28 and 57 TCR-sequenced participants, respectively.

The paper as a whole reports these results and caveats: No day 14 peak-response samples were available, so repertoires were characterized only after the peak T cell response. Epitopes outside the regions mutated in the B.1.351 and B.1.1.7 variants were reportedly recognized by nearly half of the unique spike-specific TCRs. Participants were mostly white British and included more females than males, and it was suggested by the authors that clonal diversity may have been underestimated. After two AZD1222 doses, spike-specific TCR breadth and depth were significantly higher than at day 0 and than in MenACWY recipients. The 56-69-year group was small, and its depth increase did not reach significance, likely because of low power. Conclusions about previously exposed vaccinees were limited because only a handful of AZD1222 recipients were SARS-CoV-2 seropositive at baseline. The vaccine-associated CD4 TCRs covered the entire spike protein, and the dominant responses fell in regions 160-218 and 743-854.

Taken with the paper, the label for time point translates to: baseline before first vaccination. Samples from vaccinated people were obtained from the UK trials COV001 and COV002, which included a single-blind randomized controlled phase 2/3 trial of AZD1222 (ChAdOx1 nCoV-19) in healthy adults. Trial participant PBMC samples were collected at day 0 and day 28 after the second dose for TCRbeta chain sequencing. CDR1 and CDR2 were assigned from the germline V gene as LGHNA and YNFKEQ. The CDR3 starts with the cysteine, ends with the phenylalanine, and has 16 residues. This entry keeps only the CDR3 DNA: 48 bases, framed from base 1. V is clipped by 4 bases and J by 7 bases, and the sequence between their germline boundaries is 19 bases long. With respect to this clone: There is no known antigen for this receptor. No much larger clone is present one base from it, and per-base qualities are unavailable.

The CDR3 regions of human TCRbeta chains were analyzed by immunosequencing. The paper's data handling went like this. TCRs in the repertoires were compared against a reference library of SARS-CoV-2-specific TCRs that had been generated with the MIRA antigen-specificity platform. Breadth was defined as the fraction of unique TCRs that were SARS-CoV-2-associated, and depth was defined as the fraction of total T cells that were SARS-CoV-2-associated. Each spike-specific TCR was assigned to its reactive spike region and to a CD4 or CD8 class using the MIRA data. Log10-transformed breadth and depth values were compared by one-way ANOVA with Sidak's multiple comparisons tests. This immuneACCESS table, as held by TCRdb, lists in-frame sequences with V and J called but not all clones. Of the missing ones, under half trace to an unresolved V gene in checked studies; the others have no known cause. That table gives V, J and clone size, and the DNA gave D and trimming. A total of about 160,000 clones appear in this sample, 94% of them only once. The ten largest clones take up 1.3% of the sample.

The sequence derives from an adult in good health. The rearranged chain carries TRBV4-2 and TRBJ2-2, with no D gene named confidently. Sequenced material: peripheral blood, taken on day 0 of AZD1222 vaccination. The DNA reads TGTGCCAGCAGCCCCCAAAAAGACTCCGGTGTCGGGGAGCTGTTTTTT. It translates as CASSPQKDSGVGELFF.